The 13 T cell receptor beta chains below all came from one sample that was sequenced in a study of early T cells in non-severe SARS-CoV-2 infection. TCRdb re-called the 5' RACE reads with MiXCR, one entry per CDR3 protein. Here the sample spans 29,000 or so distinct CDR3 sequences, 9.5% to 10% being singletons. Source material: whole blood. Source of these receptors: an adult who was a healthcare worker with PCR-confirmed SARS-CoV-2 infection or an uninfected control (not recorded which).

In its sample, this clonotype was seen many times. One end of the junction is discordant with germline, which a read error may explain. The J gene is TRBJ2-2, the V gene TRBV7-7, with D unresolved. CDR3 length equals 14 residues. The germline gives CDR1 SSHAT, CDR2 FNYEAQ (reference sequence). The CDR3 reads CASSPSLYTGELFF. CDR3 bases: TGTGCTAGCAGCCCCTCCCTGTACACCGGGGAGCTGTTTTTT.

This chain uses TRBV20-1 with TRBJ1-2; the D is unclear. V gave up 0 bases and J gave up 12 bases, with 11 bases separating them. The CDR3 runs 11 residues. Per germline, CDR1 DFQATT and CDR2 SNEGSKA (reference sequence). In DNA, the CDR3 is TGCAGTGCTAGAGACAAGTGGAAAGACACCTTC. It translates to CSARDKWKDTF.

This clonotype was counted ten times or more. The chain joins TRBV9 to TRBJ2-1; possible D gene TRBD2, 5 bases. The CDR3 length is 15 residues. Looked up from germline, CDR1 is SGDLS and CDR2 is YYNGEE. Trimming cost V 0 bases and J 4 bases, with 11 bases left between them. The CDR3 nucleotides are TGTGCCAGCAGCGTAGTTAGCGATGGGTACAATGAGCAGTTCTTC. This codes for CASSVVSDGYNEQFF.

The chain combines TRBV29-1 with TRBJ2-2, with unresolved D. CDR3 length: 13 amino acids. Trimming left V 3 bases short and J 1 base short, with 6 bases between. Germline loops: CDR1 SQVTM, CDR2 ANQGSEA. CDR3 coding DNA: TGCAGCGTTGACAGCCAGAACACCGGGGAGCTGTTTTTT. Protein product: CSVDSQNTGELFF.

This clonotype was recorded a few times. The chain is built from TRBV24-1 and TRBJ2-3; tentatively, D is TRBD1 (5 bases). The V gene lost 5 bases and the J gene lost 4 bases, with 12 bases spanning the gap. The CDR3 runs 14 residues. Per germline, CDR1 KGHDR and CDR2 SFDVKD. DNA for the CDR3: TGTGCCACCAGTGTAACAGGTGGTTCAGATACGCAGTATTTT. It encodes CATSVTGGSDTQYF.

V usage is TRBV7-2 and J usage is TRBJ2-1; D remains ambiguous. The CDR3 covers 12 residues. Germline-derived CDR1 and CDR2 are SGHTA and FQGNSA. V gave up 2 bases and J gave up 5 bases, with 4 bases separating them. The CDR3 DNA is TGTGCCAGCAGCTTACAGAACAATGAGCAGTTCTTC. Its protein is CASSLQNNEQFF.

The V call is TRBV19, the J call TRBJ2-5, with 8 bases identical to TRBD1. Germline CDR1 and CDR2: LNHDA and SQIVND (reference sequence). The CDR3 consists of 13 residues. V lost 8 bases and J lost 4; bases outside the gene matches: 6. CDR3 protein: CASVPTGVETQYF. The CDR3 bases are TGTGCCAGTGTTCCGACAGGGGTAGAGACCCAGTACTTC. The whole variable domain, filled in from reference TRBV19 and TRBJ2-5, reads DGGITQSPKYLFRKEGQNVTLSCEQNLNHDAMYWYRQDPGQGLRLIYYSQIVNDFQKGDIAEGYSVSREKKESFPLTVTSAQKNPTAFYLCASVPTGVETQYFGPGTRLLVL.

This clonotype was seen ten or more times. The chain joins TRBV12-3 or TRBV12-4 to TRBJ2-3, with D hard to call. The CDR3 sequence is 11 residues long. V lost 7 bases, J lost 2 bases, and 4 bases lay in between. The CDR3, as DNA: TGTGCCAGCACCAACACAGATACGCAGTATTTT. Amino acid sequence: CASTNTDTQYF.

This clonotype was recorded many times. This chain links TRBV9 with TRBJ1-2; D is perhaps TRBD1 (6 bases). V was trimmed by 4 bases and J by 0 bases, leaving 16 bases between them. The CDR3 is 16 residues long. Germline CDR1 and CDR2: SGDLS and YYNGEE. In nucleotides, the CDR3 is TGTGCCAGCAGCCCCCGGACAGAAAAACCTAACTATGGCTACACCTTC. Its protein product is CASSPRTEKPNYGYTF.

Only a few counts were recorded for this clonotype. The V call is TRBV7-8, the J call TRBJ2-5; D is ambiguous. The germline gives CDR1 SGHVS, CDR2 FQNEAQ. The germline V and J ends were trimmed by 3 bases and 2 bases, with 16 bases remaining between them. The CDR3 has 16 amino acids. The CDR3 DNA reads as TGTGCCAGCAGCTTGACACTCGAAATAAGGCAAGAGACCCAGTACTTC. It encodes CASSLTLEIRQETQYF.

This clonotype showed up just a few times. The rearrangement uses TRBV4-1 and TRBJ1-1, with D perhaps TRBD1 (6 bases). In germline, CDR1 is MGHRA, CDR2 YSYEKL. CDR3 size: 16 residues. Trimming cost V 1 base and J 4 bases, with 16 bases left between them. This chain's CDR3 is CASSQASGGRGTEAFF. For the CDR3, the DNA is TGCGCCAGCAGCCAAGCGTCGGGGGGGCGCGGCACTGAAGCTTTCTTT.

Ten or more counts support this clonotype. The rearrangement links TRBV29-1 to TRBJ2-7; TRBD1 matches 7 bases. The J segment lost 2 bases and the V segment lost 7 bases, leaving 11 bases of the junction unmatched. This CDR3 is 14 amino acids long. In germline, CDR1 is SQVTM, CDR2 ANQGSEA. CDR3 bases: TGCAGCGGTGCAACCCGGGACAGCACCTACGAGCAGTACTTC. Protein product: CSGATRDSTYEQYF.

This clonotype is medium-sized by share. V gene TRBV12-3 or TRBV12-4 combines with J gene TRBJ1-6; weak D call: TRBD1 (6 bases). Trimming pared 3 bases from V and 10 bases from J, leaving 16 bases between. CDR3 length: 15 amino acids. The CDR3 sequence is CASSFGGRLNSPLHF. For the CDR3, the DNA is TGTGCCAGCAGTTTTGGGGGGCGCTTGAACTCACCCCTCCACTTT.